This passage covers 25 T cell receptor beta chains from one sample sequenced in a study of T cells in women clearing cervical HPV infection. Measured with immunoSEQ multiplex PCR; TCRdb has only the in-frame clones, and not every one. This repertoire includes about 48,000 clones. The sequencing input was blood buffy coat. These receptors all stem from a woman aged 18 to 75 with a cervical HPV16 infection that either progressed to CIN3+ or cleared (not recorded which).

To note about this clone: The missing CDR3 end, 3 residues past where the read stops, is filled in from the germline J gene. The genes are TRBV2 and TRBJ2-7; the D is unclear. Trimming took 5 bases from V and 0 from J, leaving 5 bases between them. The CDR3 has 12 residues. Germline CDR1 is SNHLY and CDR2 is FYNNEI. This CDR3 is CASSFLSYEQYF. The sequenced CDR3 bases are TGTGCCAGCAGTTTCCTCTCCTACGAG.

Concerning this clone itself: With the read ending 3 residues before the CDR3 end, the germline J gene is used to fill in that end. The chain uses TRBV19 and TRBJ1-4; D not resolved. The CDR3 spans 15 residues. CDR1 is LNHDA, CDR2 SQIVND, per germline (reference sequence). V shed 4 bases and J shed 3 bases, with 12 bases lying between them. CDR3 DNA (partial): TGTGCCAGTAGTAAGCGTGCCACCGCTAATGAAAAA. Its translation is CASSKRATANEK. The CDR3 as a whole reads CASSKRATANEKLFF.

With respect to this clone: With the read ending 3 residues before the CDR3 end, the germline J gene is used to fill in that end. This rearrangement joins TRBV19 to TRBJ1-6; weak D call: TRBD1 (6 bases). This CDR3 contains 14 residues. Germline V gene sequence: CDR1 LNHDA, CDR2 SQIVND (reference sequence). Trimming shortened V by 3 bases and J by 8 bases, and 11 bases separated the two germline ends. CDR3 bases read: TGTGCCAGTAGTATCACAGGGTTTGATTCACCC. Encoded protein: CASSITGFDSP. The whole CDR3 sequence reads CASSITGFDSPLHF.

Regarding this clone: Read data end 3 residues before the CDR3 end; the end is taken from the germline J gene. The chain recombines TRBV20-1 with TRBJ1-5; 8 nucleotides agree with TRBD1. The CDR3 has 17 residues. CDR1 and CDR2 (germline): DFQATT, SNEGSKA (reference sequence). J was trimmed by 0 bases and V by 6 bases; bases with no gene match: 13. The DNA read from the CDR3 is TGCAGTGCCACACAGGGGGTCCTGGCCAATAGCAATCAGCCC. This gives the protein CSATQGVLANSNQP. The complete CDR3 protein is CSATQGVLANSNQPQHF.

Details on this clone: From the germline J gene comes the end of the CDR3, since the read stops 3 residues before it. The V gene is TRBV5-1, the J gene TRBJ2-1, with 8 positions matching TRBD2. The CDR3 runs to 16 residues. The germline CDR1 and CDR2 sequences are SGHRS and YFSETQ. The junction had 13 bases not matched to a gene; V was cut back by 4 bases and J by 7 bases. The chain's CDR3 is CASSPAGLGGWNEQFF. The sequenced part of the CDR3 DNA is TGCGCCAGCAGCCCGGCGGGACTAGGAGGCTGGAATGAG.

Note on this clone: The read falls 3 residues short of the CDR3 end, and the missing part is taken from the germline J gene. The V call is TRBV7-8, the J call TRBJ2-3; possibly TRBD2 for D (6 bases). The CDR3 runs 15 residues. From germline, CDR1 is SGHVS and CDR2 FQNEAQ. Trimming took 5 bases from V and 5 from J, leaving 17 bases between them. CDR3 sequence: CASSSMEGRGDTQYF. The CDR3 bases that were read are TGTGCCAGCAGCAGCATGGAGGGCCGGGGAGATACG. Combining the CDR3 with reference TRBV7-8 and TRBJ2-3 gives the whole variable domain GAGVSQSPRYKVAKRGQDVALRCDPISGHVSLFWYQQALGQGPEFLTYFQNEAQLDKSGLPSDRFFAERPEGSVSTLKIQRTQQEDSAVYLCASSSMEGRGDTQYFGPGTRLTVL.

CDR3 region: CASGEQGDGQPQHF. The sequenced CDR3 bases are TGTGCCAGCGGGGAACAGGGGGACGGGCAGCCC. This chain uses TRBV6-2 or TRBV6-3 with TRBJ1-5; TRBD1 agrees at 8 bases. The observed sequence ends 3 residues before the CDR3 terminus, with the missing tail filled in from the germline J gene. The germline CDR1 and CDR2 sequences are MNHEY and SVGEGT. The CDR3 is 14 amino acids. The V gene end was trimmed by 8 bases and the J gene end by 7 bases; junction bases not matched to a gene: 10.

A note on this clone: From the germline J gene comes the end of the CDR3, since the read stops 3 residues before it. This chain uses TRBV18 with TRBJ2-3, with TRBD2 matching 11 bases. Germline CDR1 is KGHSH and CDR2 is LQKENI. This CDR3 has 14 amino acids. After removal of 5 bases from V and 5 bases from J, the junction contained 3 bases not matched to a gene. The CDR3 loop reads CASSLAGGKDTQYF. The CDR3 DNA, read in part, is TGTGCCAGCTCATTAGCGGGAGGGAAAGATACG. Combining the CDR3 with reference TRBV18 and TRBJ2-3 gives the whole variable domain NAGVMQNPRHLVRRRGQEARLRCSPMKGHSHVYWYRQLPEEGLKFMVYLQKENIIDESGMPKERFSAEFPKEGPSILRIQQVVRGDSAAYFCASSLAGGKDTQYFGPGTRLTVL.

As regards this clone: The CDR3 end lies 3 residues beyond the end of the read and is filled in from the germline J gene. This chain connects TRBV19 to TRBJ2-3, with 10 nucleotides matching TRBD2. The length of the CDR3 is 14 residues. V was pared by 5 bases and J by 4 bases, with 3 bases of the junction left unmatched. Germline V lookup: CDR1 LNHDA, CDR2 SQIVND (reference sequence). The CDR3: CASSFSGRPDTQYF. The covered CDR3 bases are TGTGCCAGTAGTTTTAGCGGGAGGCCAGATACG.

CDR3 region: CASRLDYGYTF. The sequenced CDR3 bases are TGTGCCAGCAGGCTAGACTATGGC. This chain connects TRBV7-2 to TRBJ1-2; no definite D call. The read ends 3 residues shy of where the CDR3 ends; the end is completed using the germline J gene. This CDR3 spans 11 amino acids. Germline V gene sequence: CDR1 SGHTA, CDR2 FQGNSA. Trimming shortened V by 6 bases and J by 3 bases, and 5 bases separated the two germline ends.

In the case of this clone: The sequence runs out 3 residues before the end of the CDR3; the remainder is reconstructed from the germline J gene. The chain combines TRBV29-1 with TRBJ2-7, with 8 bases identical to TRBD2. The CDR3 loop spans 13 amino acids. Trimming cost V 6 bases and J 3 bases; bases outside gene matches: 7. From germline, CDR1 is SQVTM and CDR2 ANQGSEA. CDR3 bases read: TGCAGCGTAGGCGGGGGGAACATCTACGAG. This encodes CSVGGGNIYE. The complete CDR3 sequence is CSVGGGNIYEQYF.

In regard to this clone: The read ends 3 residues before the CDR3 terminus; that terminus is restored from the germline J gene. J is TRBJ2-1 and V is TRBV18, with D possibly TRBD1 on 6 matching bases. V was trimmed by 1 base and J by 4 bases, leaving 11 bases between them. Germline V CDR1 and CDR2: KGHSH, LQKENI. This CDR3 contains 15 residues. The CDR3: CASSPLGQGYNEQFF. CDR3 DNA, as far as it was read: TGTGCCAGCTCACCACTGGGGCAGGGGTACAATGAG.

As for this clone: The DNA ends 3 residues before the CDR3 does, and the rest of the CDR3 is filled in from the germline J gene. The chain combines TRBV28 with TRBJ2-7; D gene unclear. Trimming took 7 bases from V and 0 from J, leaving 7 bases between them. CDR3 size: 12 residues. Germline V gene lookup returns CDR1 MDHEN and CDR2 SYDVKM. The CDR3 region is CASTRNSYEQYF. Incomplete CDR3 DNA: TGTGCCAGCACCAGGAACTCCTACGAG.

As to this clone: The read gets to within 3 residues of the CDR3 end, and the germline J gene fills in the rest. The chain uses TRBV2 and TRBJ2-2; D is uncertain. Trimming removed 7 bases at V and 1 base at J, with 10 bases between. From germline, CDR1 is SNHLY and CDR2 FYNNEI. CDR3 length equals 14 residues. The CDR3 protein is CASNPYRNTGELFF. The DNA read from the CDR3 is TGTGCCAGCAACCCGTACAGGAACACCGGGGAG. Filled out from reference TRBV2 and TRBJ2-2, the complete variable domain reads EPEVTQTPSHQVTQMGQEVILRCVPISNHLYFYWYRQILGQKVEFLVSFYNNEISEKSEIFDDQFSVERPDGSNFTLKIRSTKLEDSAMYFCASNPYRNTGELFFGEGSRLTVL.

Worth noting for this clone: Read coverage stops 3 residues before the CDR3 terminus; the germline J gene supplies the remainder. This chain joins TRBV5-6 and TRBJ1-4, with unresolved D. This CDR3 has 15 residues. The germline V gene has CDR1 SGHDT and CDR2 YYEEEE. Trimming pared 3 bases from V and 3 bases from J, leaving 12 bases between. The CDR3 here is CASSSSGEPNEKLFF. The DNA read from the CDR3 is TGTGCCAGCAGCTCGTCAGGAGAACCTAATGAAAAA.

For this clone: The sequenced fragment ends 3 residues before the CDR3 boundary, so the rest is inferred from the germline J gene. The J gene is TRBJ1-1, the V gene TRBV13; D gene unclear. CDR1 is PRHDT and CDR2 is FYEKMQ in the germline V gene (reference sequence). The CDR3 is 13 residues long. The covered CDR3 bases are TGTGCCAGCAGCTTAGAGGCTGGGCCTCGT. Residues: CASSLEAGPR. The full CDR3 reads CASSLEAGPRAFF.

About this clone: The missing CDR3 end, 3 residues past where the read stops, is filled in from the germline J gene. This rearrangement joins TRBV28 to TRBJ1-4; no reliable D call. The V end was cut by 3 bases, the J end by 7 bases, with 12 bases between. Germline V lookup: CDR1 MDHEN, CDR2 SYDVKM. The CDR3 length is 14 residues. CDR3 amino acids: CASSFVGSGEKLFF. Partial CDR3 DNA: TGTGCCAGCAGTTTTGTCGGAAGCGGTGAAAAA.

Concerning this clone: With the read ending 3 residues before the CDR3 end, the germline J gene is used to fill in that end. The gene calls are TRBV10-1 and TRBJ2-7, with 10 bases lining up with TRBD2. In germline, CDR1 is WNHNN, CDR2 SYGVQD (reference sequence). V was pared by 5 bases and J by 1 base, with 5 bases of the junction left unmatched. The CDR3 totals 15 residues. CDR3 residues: CASSNQREGSYEQYF. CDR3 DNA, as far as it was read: TGCGCCAGCAGTAACCAGCGGGAGGGATCCTACGAG.

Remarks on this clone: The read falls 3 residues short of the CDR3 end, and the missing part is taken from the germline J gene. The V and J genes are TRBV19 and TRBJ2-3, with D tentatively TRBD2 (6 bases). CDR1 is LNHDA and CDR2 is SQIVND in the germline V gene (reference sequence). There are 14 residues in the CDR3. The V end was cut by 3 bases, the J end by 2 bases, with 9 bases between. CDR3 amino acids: CASSMGGHTDTQYF. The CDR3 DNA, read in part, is TGTGCCAGTAGTATGGGGGGTCACACAGATACG.

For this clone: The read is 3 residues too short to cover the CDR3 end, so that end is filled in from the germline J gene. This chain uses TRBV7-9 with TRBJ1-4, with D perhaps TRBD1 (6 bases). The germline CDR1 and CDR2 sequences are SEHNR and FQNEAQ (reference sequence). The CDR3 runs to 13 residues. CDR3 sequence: CTTSGTPNEKLFF. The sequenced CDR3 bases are TGTACCACCTCCGGGACACCTAATGAAAAA. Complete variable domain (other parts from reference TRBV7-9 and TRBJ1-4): DTGVSQNPRHKITKRGQNVTFRCDPISEHNRLYWYRQTLGQGPEFLTYFQNEAQLEKSRLLSDRFSAERPKGSFSTLEIQRTEQGDSAMYLCTTSGTPNEKLFFGSGTQLSVL.

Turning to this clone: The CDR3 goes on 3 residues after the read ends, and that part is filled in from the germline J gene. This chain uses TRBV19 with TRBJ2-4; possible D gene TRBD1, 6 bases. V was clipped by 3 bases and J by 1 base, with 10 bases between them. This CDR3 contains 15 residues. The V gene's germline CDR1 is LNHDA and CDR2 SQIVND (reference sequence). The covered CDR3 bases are TGTGCCAGTAGTATGCACAGGGCTGCCAAAAACATT. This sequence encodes CASSMHRAAKNI. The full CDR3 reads CASSMHRAAKNIQYF.

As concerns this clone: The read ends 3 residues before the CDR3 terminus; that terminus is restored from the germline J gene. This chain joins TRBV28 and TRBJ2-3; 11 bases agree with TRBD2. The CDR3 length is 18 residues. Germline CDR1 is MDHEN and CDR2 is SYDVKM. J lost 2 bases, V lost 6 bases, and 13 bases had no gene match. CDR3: CASSYESLAGVPTDTQYF. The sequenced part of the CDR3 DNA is TGTGCCAGCAGCTATGAATCACTAGCGGGGGTGCCCACAGATACG.

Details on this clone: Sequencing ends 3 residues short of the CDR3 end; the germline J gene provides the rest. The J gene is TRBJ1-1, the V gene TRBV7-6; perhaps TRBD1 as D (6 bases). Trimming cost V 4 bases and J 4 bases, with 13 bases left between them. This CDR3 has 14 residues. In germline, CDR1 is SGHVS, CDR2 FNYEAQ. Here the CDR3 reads CASSSAGQPTEAFF. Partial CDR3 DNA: TGTGCCAGCAGCTCCGCTGGACAGCCCACTGAA.

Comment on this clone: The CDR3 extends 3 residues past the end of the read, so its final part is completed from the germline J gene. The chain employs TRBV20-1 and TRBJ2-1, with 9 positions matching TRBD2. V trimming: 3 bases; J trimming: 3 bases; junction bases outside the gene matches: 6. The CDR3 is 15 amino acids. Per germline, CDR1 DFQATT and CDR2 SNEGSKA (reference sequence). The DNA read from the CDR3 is TGCAGTGCTAGGTCGAGCGGGAGGCTCTACAATGAG. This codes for CSARSSGRLYNE. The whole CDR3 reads CSARSSGRLYNEQFF.

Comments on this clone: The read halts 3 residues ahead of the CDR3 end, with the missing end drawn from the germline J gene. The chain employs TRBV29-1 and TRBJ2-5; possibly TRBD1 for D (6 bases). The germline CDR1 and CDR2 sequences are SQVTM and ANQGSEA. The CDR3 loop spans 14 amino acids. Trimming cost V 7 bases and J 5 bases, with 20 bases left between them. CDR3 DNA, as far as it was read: TGCAGCGCCCGGGATGGGGGTCAGGGGGAGACC. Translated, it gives CSARDGGQGET. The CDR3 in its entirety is CSARDGGQGETQYF.